This T cell receptor beta chain derives from a study of blood T cell repertoires in COVID-19 (dated by TCRdb to 2019 to 2021). For the wider study: The collaborator samples originated in the United States, Italy and Spain and spanned the acute and convalescent phases of COVID-19. The repertoires were released in a freely available public database meant as a resource for research on the immune response to SARS-CoV-2. The prospective study material was composed of cDNA or gDNA derived from T cells, B-cell-depleted T cells, or PBMCs. Subjects who had been exposed to COVID-19, were actively infected with it, or had recovered from it provided the deeply sampled blood TCRbeta repertoires that made up the dataset. The samples were drawn from two sources: the first 160 participants of the ongoing ImmuneRACE study, and over 1,000 subjects contributed by 6 global collaborators. HLA class I and class II types, where available, came from metadata supplied by the sample provider rather than from assay-based typing. A de-identified subject ID, COVID-19 status, age in years and sex were almost always included in the sample metadata. The investigation overall reported the following: The quantity of clinical and demographic metadata differed by source and by participant and was supplied without curation.

Whole blood was collected in K2EDTA tubes by collaborating institutions according to the institutions' own protocols. For TCRbeta analysis, collaborators shipped samples as frozen whole blood, isolated PBMCs, or DNA extracted from either of those sample types. The immunoSEQ Assay, a bias-controlled multiplex PCR, was used to amplify TCRbeta CDR3 regions from genomic DNA. In the original analysis: The number of nucleated cells in each sample was estimated from the amplification of reference gene primers within the assay. To quantify the absolute abundance of each unique TCRbeta CDR3 rearrangement, sequence reads were collapsed and filtered. Productive Simpson clonality was computed per sample as the square root of Simpson's diversity index over productive rearrangements. Not all clones reach the TCRdb copy of this immuneACCESS table, which keeps in-frame sequences only. Checked studies attribute under half of the gap to unresolved V genes and leave the rest unexplained. The V and J calls and the clone size are those of that table, but D and trimming were determined from the DNA. The sample table lists roughly 700,000 clones, about 87% of them with a count of one. The ten largest clones represent roughly 0.26% of the sample.

A remark on this clone: No antigen is known for it. Base quality data are lacking; no much larger clone is found one base away.

Cut back by 5 bases and 0 bases, the V and J ends lie 8 bases apart. According to the germline V gene (reference sequence), CDR1 reads SEHNR and CDR2 reads FQNEAQ. The CDR3 contains 15 residues, cysteine and phenylalanine counted. Here the CDR3 DNA is all that survives: 45 bases in frame from base 1. This sequence uses TRBV7-9 and TRBJ1-6; no D gene can be assigned with confidence. This TCR came from a woman between 18 and 30 years old with acute or convalescent COVID-19. The specimen was peripheral blood. The CDR3 protein sequence reads: CASSPETSYNSPLHF. The DNA is as follows: TGTGCCAGCAGCCCGGAGACCTCCTATAATTCACCCCTCCACTTT.